The entry below gives a single T cell receptor beta chain sequence along with its context. The antigen remains unidentified. Those who donated were healthy bone marrow donors. The PCR used 60 Vbeta and 13 Jbeta primers. Using immunoSEQ multiplex PCR, the repertoire was profiled, and TCRdb retains in-frame clones only, with some absent. The sample gives about 180,000 clones, 76% of which show up once; under 3% is in the top ten. The V end lost 4 bases, the J end lost 4 bases, and 16 bases lay between the germline ends. This CDR3 region has 16 residues. Germline V gives CDR1 LNHDA, CDR2 SQIVND (reference sequence). The data belong to a study of cytomegalovirus exposure and HLA in healthy donors. Study results and limitations: Most TCR beta V segments were productive about 90% or about 30% of the time in an earlier analysis. Later, an analysis found that common viral pathogens appeared to be linked with several of the most significant clusters. HLA alleles showed associations with some 15,000 TCR beta sequences in a later analysis, at a 0.05 false discovery rate.

Material for sequencing was PBMCs. The chain uses TRBV19 and TRBJ2-2; tentatively, D is TRBD1 (6 bases). This TCR was recovered from a woman aged 25 to 39 in good health and CMV-seropositive. Here the CDR3 DNA reads TGTGCCAGTAGTACCGACAGGACGCCAACCACCGGGGAGCTGTTTTTT. As protein: CASSTDRTPTTGELFF.